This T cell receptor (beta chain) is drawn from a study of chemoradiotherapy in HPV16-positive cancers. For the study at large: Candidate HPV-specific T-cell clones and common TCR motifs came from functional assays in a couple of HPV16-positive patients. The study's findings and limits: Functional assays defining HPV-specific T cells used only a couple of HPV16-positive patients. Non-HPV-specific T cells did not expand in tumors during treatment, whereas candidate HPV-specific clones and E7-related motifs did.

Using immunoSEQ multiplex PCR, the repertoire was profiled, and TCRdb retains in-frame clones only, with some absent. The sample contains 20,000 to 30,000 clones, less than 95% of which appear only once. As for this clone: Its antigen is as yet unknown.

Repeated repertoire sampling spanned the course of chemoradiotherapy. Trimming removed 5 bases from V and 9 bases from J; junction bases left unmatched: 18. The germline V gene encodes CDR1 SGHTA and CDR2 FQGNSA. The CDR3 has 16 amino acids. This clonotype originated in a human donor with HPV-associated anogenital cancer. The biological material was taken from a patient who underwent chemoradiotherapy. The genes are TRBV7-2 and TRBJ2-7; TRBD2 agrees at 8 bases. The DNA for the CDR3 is TGTGCCAGCAGCCACCGTAGCGGGACCTCCCCTACGAGGCAGTACTTC. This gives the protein CASSHRSGTSPTRQYF.